One sample yielded the 10 T cell receptor beta chains listed below, sequenced in a study of T cell responses to AZD1222 COVID-19 vaccine. TCRdb keeps only in-frame clones here, not all; method: immunoSEQ multiplex PCR. The table shows 150,000 to 200,000 clones, with just over 90% occurring only once. This specimen was peripheral blood, taken 28 days after the second dose of the MenACWY control vaccine. The source of these receptors is an adult who received the MenACWY meningococcal vaccine as a control.

V is TRBV25-1 and J is TRBJ1-6, with a weak D call TRBD1 (5 bases). CDR3 size: 14 residues. Trimming left V 0 bases short and J 15 bases short, with 15 bases between. The germline gives CDR1 MGHDK, CDR2 SYGVNS. This chain's CDR3 is CASSEYGPRDGLHF. The CDR3 DNA reads as TGTGCCAGCAGTGAATACGGGCCCAGGGATGGCCTCCACTTT.

The gene calls are TRBV5-1 and TRBJ2-1; possibly TRBD1 or TRBD2 for D (5 bases each). Trimming removed 0 bases at V and 0 bases at J, with 16 bases between. The CDR3 contains 18 residues. CDR1 SGHRS and CDR2 YFSETQ come from the germline V gene. This CDR3 is CASSLGPRGPYSYNEQFF. The DNA for the CDR3 is TGCGCCAGCAGCTTGGGCCCGAGGGGTCCATACTCCTACAATGAGCAGTTCTTC.

The rearrangement joins TRBV27 to TRBJ2-7; 10 nucleotides line up with TRBD2. V trimming: 5 bases; J trimming: 4 bases; junction bases outside the gene matches: 8. Germline CDR1 is MNHEY and CDR2 is SMNVEV (reference sequence). The CDR3 totals 15 residues. Here the CDR3 DNA reads TGTGCCAGCAGTAAAGCCCTAGCGGGAGTTTACGAGCAGTACTTC. Protein product: CASSKALAGVYEQYF.

This sequence joins TRBV3-1 (or the pseudogene TRBV3-2) and TRBJ1-4; D may be TRBD1 (5 bases). Germline lookup yields CDR1 LGHDT and CDR2 YNNKEL (reference sequence). The CDR3 is 16 amino acids. Trimming shortened V by 4 bases and J by 0 bases, and 12 bases separated the two germline ends. The CDR3, as DNA: TGTGCCAGCAGCCGTCACCAGGGCGCAACTAATGAAAAACTGTTTTTT. Its translation: CASSRHQGATNEKLFF.

The chain carries TRBV7-8 and TRBJ1-2, with TRBD1 matching 9 bases. V trimming: 5 bases; J trimming: 11 bases; junction bases outside the gene matches: 6. The CDR3 is 12 residues long. CDR1 SGHVS and CDR2 FQNEAQ come from the germline V gene. The CDR3 coding sequence is TGTGCCAGCAGCCCGCCGGGACAGGGTTACACCTTC. It codes for CASSPPGQGYTF. Full variable domain (remainder filled in from reference TRBV7-8 and TRBJ1-2): GAGVSQSPRYKVAKRGQDVALRCDPISGHVSLFWYQQALGQGPEFLTYFQNEAQLDKSGLPSDRFFAERPEGSVSTLKIQRTQQEDSAVYLCASSPPGQGYTFGSGTRLTVV.

J is TRBJ1-3 and V is TRBV7-8, with 8 positions matching TRBD1. V dropped 5 bases and J dropped 2; count of bases not matched to a gene: 5. Germline CDR1 is SGHVS and CDR2 is FQNEAQ. The CDR3 totals 15 residues. The CDR3: CASSRDRGAGNTIYF. The CDR3 DNA sequence: TGTGCCAGCAGCAGAGACAGGGGTGCTGGAAACACCATATATTTT.

This clone was found once. The V and J genes are TRBV7-9 and TRBJ1-1; no definite D call. Germline assignment: CDR1 SEHNR and CDR2 FQNEAQ (reference sequence). The V gene lost 3 bases and the J gene lost 4 bases, with 15 bases spanning the gap. This CDR3 region has 15 residues. The CDR3, as DNA: TGTGCCAGCAGCTTGGGTTCCAGTTGGGGCACTGAAGCTTTCTTT. This codes for CASSLGSSWGTEAFF.

This rearrangement joins TRBV6-6 to TRBJ1-2; 7 positions match TRBD1. J was trimmed by 5 bases and V by 5 bases; bases with no gene match: 17. CDR1 MNHNY and CDR2 SVGAGI come from the germline V gene (reference sequence). The CDR3 is 17 residues long. The CDR3 region has the DNA TGTGCCAGCAGTCCCAGGACAGGATCCGGGGGATGGTATGGCTACACCTTC. Protein product: CASSPRTGSGGWYGYTF.

The genes are TRBV27 and TRBJ2-7; 7 bases line up with TRBD2. Germline values: CDR1 MNHEY, CDR2 SMNVEV (reference sequence). This CDR3 region has 15 residues. V shed 5 bases and J 4 bases; nucleotides not matched to a gene: 11. The CDR3 loop reads CASSPSTGGGYEQYF. The CDR3 DNA follows: TGTGCCAGCAGTCCCTCGACGGGGGGAGGTTACGAGCAGTACTTC.

J is TRBJ2-3 and V is TRBV4-1, with D possibly being TRBD2 (6 bases). V was trimmed by 1 base and J by 3 bases, leaving 11 bases between them. Germline V gives CDR1 MGHRA, CDR2 YSYEKL. The CDR3 has 15 amino acids. The CDR3 DNA reads as TGCGCCAGCAGCCAAGTACTAGCCAAAACAGATACGCAGTATTTT. Its protein is CASSQVLAKTDTQYF.